The T cell receptor beta chain described here comes from a study of PD-1 blockade in classical Hodgkin lymphoma (dated by TCRdb to 2020 to 2022). At the level of the whole study: Nivolumab dosing was 3 mg/kg intravenously every 2 weeks, continuing until either disease progression or unacceptable toxicity. The study used TCR beta sequencing and CyTOF to define a peripheral blood immune signature of response to PD-1 blockade in classical Hodgkin lymphoma. What the study reported, not specific to this receptor: Patients starting nivolumab less than 1 year after ASCT had lower diversity and were excluded from later analyses to avoid confounding by immune reconstitution. Baseline TCR diversity was reported to be lower in newly diagnosed patients than in healthy donors, and even lower in relapsed/refractory patients. Trial patients with a complete response had baseline diversity similar to that of newly diagnosed patients, while partial responders and progressors had significantly lower diversity. The study was limited to a single clinical trial cohort, and causes of repertoire differences, possibly disease activity or prior therapy, remained undefined. By C4D1, a significant rise was seen in CD4+ TCR diversity but not in CD8+ TCR diversity (p=0.0027 vs p=0.16), and the rise was most apparent among complete responders (p=0.02).

What the time point label conveys for this sample: cycle 4 day 1 (C4D1), after more than 5 weeks of nivolumab. Relapse after autologous stem cell transplantation had occurred in all trial patients, and cohorts A, B and C were distinguished by prior brentuximab vedotin exposure. CD4+ T cells were purified from thawed PBMCs by magnetic negative selection with a Miltenyi CD4+ T cell isolation kit. A total of more than 55 patients with relapsed/refractory classical Hodgkin lymphoma made up the trial cohort, and each patient's best overall response was complete response, partial response or progressive disease. Trial patients were treated with single-agent nivolumab in the multi-cohort phase II CheckMate 205 trial. An independent review committee assessed best overall response by applying the 2007 International Working Group response criteria. Trial PBMCs were collected immediately before nivolumab initiation (C1D1) and during therapy at cycle 2 day 1 and cycle 4 day 1. Peripheral blood was collected in 8 mL Vacutainer Cell Preparation Tubes, from which PBMCs were isolated by centrifugation and then cryopreserved. Purified CD4+ and CD8+ fractions were prepared only for cases with an additional available PBMC sample. Magnetically labelled cells were removed on LS columns in a quadroMACS separator, and the flow-through was retained as the purified fraction.

A remark on this clone: No antigen is known for it. No much larger clone is present one base from it, and per-base qualities are unavailable.

Genomic DNA was extracted with the Qiagen DNeasy kit from unsorted PBMCs and from negatively selected CD4+ and CD8+ fractions. TCR beta CDR3 regions were amplified by immunoSEQ multiplex PCR using primers annealing to V and J segments. A synthetic immune receptor repertoire was used to minimize amplification bias, and any residual bias was removed computationally once sequencing was done. On the authors' methods: Repertoire diversity was quantified as the Shannon entropy index using custom Python scripts. The unsorted, CD4+ and CD8+ repertoires were each analyzed separately, with the exception of combined analyses, where CD4+ and CD8+ sequences were merged in silico. A clone counted as expanded when the clone's frequency after treatment rose at least 2-fold relative to C1D1, and clones undetected at baseline were given a pseudocount of 0.5. Singleton clones were defined as clones with 0 or 1 copy at C1D1, and non-singleton clones were defined as clones with 2 or more copies. Clones expanded in unsorted samples were assigned a CD4+, CD8+ or unknown annotation through matching of protein sequences in sorted samples from the same patient. Wilcoxon tests on paired samples were used to test diversity changes from C1D1 to C4D1. Entries here come from immuneACCESS through TCRdb and include only in-frame sequences with V and J called. Some clones fail to appear in such tables; in the studies checked, an unresolved V gene covers under half of the shortfall, and the cause of the remainder is unknown. V, J and clone size reflect that table, while D and trimming were determined from the DNA. Counted in this sample were around 26,000 clones; roughly 80% of them appeared once. About 3.4% of the sample goes to the ten largest clones.

The germline ends are 11 bases apart after V is trimmed by 0 bases and J by 1 base. Sequences SGHRS (CDR1) and YFSETQ (CDR2) are obtained from the germline V gene. Its CDR3 holds 15 amino acids, cysteine through phenylalanine. The CDR3 DNA has 45 bases and is translated from base 1. This sample comprised CD4+ T cells from blood, obtained before the fourth cycle of nivolumab. The clonotype was recovered from a human donor with classical Hodgkin lymphoma. Recombination joined TRBV5-1 with TRBJ2-7; TRBD1 could be the D gene, as 5 bases match. Here is the DNA: TGCGCCAGCAGCTTGGGAAGGGGTTGGTCCTACGAGCAGTACTTC. Its translation reads: CASSLGRGWSYEQYF.